A single sample gave rise to the 7 T cell receptor beta chains below, sequenced in a study of blood T cell repertoires in COVID-19. The assay was immunoSEQ multiplex PCR, and TCRdb's table has in-frame clones only and misses some. The table shows some 300,000 clones, with 90% occurring only once. Material: PBMCs or T cells enriched from blood (not recorded which). Receptors originate from a woman in her 30s who had been exposed to COVID-19.

This chain connects TRBV9 to TRBJ2-7; D is possibly TRBD1 (6 bases). Germline CDR1 SGDLS, CDR2 YYNGEE. Trimming removed 4 bases from V and 4 bases from J, with 21 bases in between. There are 16 residues in the CDR3. The CDR3 DNA is TGTGCCAGCAGCCCTAACGTGGGGGCGGGTGGGTACGAGCAGTACTTC. Its translation: CASSPNVGAGGYEQYF.

The chain joins TRBV4-1 to TRBJ1-1, with D uncertain. With 1 base removed from V and 5 bases from J, the gap between germline ends came to 14 bases. CDR1 is MGHRA and CDR2 is YSYEKL in the germline V gene. The CDR3 has 15 amino acids. CDR3 sequence: CASSQVQTRRTEAFF. In nucleotides, the CDR3 is TGCGCCAGCAGCCAAGTACAGACCAGACGAACTGAAGCTTTCTTT.

This chain joins TRBV6-1 and TRBJ2-7, with 8 bases that match TRBD1. The CDR3 has 15 amino acids. Germline-derived CDR1 and CDR2 are MNHNS and SASEGT. V dropped 3 bases and J dropped 1; count of bases not matched to a gene: 5. As DNA, the CDR3 is TGTGCCAGCAGTGAGGACAGGGCCCCTTCCTACGAGCAGTACTTC. Its translation is CASSEDRAPSYEQYF.

The rearrangement links TRBV4-3 to TRBJ1-5, with TRBD1 as a possible D gene (5 bases). Germline V lookup: CDR1 LGHNA, CDR2 YSLEER. Trimming stripped 0 bases from V and 5 bases from J, with 14 bases between. There are 16 residues in the CDR3. In nucleotides, the CDR3 is TGCGCCAGCAGCCAAGACACACGGGGGGAACATCAGCCCCAGCATTTT. Translating it yields CASSQDTRGEHQPQHF.

In this sample, this clone turned up once. J is TRBJ1-2 and V is TRBV5-6, with a tentative D call TRBD1 (6 bases). The V end lost 4 bases, the J end lost 12 bases, and 13 bases lay between the germline ends. CDR1 is SGHDT and CDR2 is YYEEEE in the germline V gene. This CDR3 spans 11 amino acids. CDR3: CASSTGQLNTF. CDR3 nucleotides: TGTGCCAGCAGCACTGGACAGTTGAACACCTTC.

The J gene is TRBJ2-1, the V gene TRBV5-1; 8 nucleotides line up with TRBD1. The ends lost 6 bases at V and 9 bases at J; junction bases unmatched: 14. This CDR3 has 15 residues. Germline loops: CDR1 SGHRS, CDR2 YFSETQ. CDR3 amino acids: CASTWGTGRGSEQFF. CDR3 nucleotide sequence: TGCGCCAGCACGTGGGGGACAGGTAGAGGGAGTGAGCAGTTCTTC.

The chain joins TRBV5-4 to TRBJ2-5; TRBD1 agrees at 10 bases. CDR1 SGHNT and CDR2 YYREEE come from the germline V gene (reference sequence). The V segment lost 2 bases and the J segment 4 bases; nucleotides outside the gene matches: 8. The CDR3 covers 16 residues. The CDR3 sequence: CASSFPTGGAVETQYF. In DNA, the CDR3 is TGTGCCAGCAGCTTTCCGACAGGGGGCGCGGTAGAGACCCAGTACTTC.